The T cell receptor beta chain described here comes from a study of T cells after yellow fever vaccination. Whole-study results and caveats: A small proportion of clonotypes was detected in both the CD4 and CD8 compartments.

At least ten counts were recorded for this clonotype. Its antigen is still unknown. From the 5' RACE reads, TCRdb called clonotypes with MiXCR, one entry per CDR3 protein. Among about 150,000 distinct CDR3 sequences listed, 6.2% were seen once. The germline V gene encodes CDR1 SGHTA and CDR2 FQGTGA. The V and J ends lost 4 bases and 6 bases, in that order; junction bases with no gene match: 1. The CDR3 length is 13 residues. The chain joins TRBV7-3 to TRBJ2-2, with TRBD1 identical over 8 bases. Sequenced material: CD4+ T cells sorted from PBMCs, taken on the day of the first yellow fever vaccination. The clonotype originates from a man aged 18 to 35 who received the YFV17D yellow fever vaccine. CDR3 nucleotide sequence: TGTGCCAGCAGCTCGACAGGGGCCGGGGAGCTGTTTTTT. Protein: CASSSTGAGELFF.